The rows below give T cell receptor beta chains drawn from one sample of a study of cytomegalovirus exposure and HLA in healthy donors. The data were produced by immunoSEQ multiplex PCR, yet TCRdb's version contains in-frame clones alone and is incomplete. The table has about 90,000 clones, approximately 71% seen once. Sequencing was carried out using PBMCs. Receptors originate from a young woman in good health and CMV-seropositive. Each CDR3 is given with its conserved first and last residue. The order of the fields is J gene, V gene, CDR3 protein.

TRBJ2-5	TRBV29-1	CSVEDKGQVGETQYF
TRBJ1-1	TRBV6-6	CASSYRVNTEAFF
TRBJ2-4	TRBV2	CASTEGLGAKNIQYF
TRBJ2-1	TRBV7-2	CASTSSGQACCGANEQFF
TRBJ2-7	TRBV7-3	CASSPDRGYEQYF
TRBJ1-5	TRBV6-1	CASSEVPRGSNQPQHF
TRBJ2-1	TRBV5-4	CASSGGTGTSYNEQFF
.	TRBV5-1	CASSPGLAGGIPYEQYF
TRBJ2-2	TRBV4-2	CASSPRQGGGELFF
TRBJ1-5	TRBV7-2	CASSLGSQNQPQHF
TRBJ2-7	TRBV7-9	CASSLEGSSYEQYF
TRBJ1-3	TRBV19	CASSIPGSLSGNTIYF
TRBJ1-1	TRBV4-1	CASSHRDLSYRGAFF